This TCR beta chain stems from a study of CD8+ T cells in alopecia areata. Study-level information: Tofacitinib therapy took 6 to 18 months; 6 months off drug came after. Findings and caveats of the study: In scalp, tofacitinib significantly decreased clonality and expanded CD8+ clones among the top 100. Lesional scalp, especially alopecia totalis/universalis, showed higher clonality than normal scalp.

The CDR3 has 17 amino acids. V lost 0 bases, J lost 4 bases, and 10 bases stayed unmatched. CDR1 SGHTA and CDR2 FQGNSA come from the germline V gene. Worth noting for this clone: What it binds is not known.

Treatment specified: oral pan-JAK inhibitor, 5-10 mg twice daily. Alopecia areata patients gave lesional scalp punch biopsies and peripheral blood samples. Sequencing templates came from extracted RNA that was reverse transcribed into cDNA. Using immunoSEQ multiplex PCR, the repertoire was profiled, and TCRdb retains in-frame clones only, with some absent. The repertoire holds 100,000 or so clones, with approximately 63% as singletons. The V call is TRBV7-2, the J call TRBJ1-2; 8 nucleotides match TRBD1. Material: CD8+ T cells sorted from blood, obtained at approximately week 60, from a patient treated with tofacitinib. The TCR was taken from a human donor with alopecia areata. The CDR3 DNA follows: TGTGCCAGCAGCTTAGCTACAACAGGGGGAGCCTCCTATGGCTACACCTTC. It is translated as CASSLATTGGASYGYTF.